Detailed here is one T cell receptor beta chain. The sample comes from a study of CD8 T cells in Susac syndrome. CDR1 and CDR2 (germline): SQVTM, ANQGSEA. V lost 4 bases to trimming and J lost 4 bases, with 10 bases between them. CDR3 length: 12 residues. Random hexamers were used to reverse transcribe an amount of about 0.45 to 1 ug RNA. TCRdb independently ran MiXCR on the immunoSEQ multiplex PCR reads; one entry per CDR3 protein. The sample includes more than 150,000 distinct CDR3 sequences, just under 97% of them seen just once. The patients serving as multiple sclerosis controls were treatment-naive. They had stable or active relapsing-remitting disease and fulfilled revised McDonald criteria.

This chain connects TRBV29-1 to TRBJ1-2; the D is unclear. The receptor's source is a human donor with multiple sclerosis. Sample: CD8+ T cells from PBMCs. CDR3 amino acids: CSVASEGYGYTF. In DNA, the CDR3 is TGCAGCGTTGCGTCGGAGGGCTATGGCTACACCTTC. The whole variable domain, filled in from reference TRBV29-1 and TRBJ1-2, reads SAVISQKPSRDICQRGTSLTIQCQVDSQVTMMFWYRQQPGQSLTLIATANQGSEATYESGFVIDKFPISRPNLTFSTLTVSNMSPEDSSIYLCSVASEGYGYTFGSGTRLTVV.